Below, 19 T cell receptor beta chains from the same sample are listed, as sequenced in a study of T-cell reconstitution after alpha-beta-depleted transplantation in children. Library preparation (for TCRbeta) was performed with unique molecular identifiers. Each CDR3 protein is one row after TCRdb ran MiXCR on the PCR reads. The repertoire holds 500,000 to 600,000 distinct CDR3 sequences, with roughly a quarter as singletons. Here the sequenced sample was PBMCs, taken before TCRalphabeta/CD19-depleted stem cell transplant. These receptors were obtained from a boy under two years old with Wiskott-Aldrich syndrome, due to receive a stem cell transplant.

The rearrangement uses TRBV28 and TRBJ2-1; the match to TRBD2 covers 8 bases. This CDR3 is 15 amino acids long. V dropped 5 bases and J dropped 0; count of bases not matched to a gene: 3. Germline V gene lookup returns CDR1 MDHEN and CDR2 SYDVKM. CDR3 amino acids: CASSNGLASYNEQFF. CDR3 DNA sequence: TGTGCCAGCAGTAACGGACTAGCCTCCTACAATGAGCAGTTCTTC.

There are a few counts of this clonotype. The V and J genes are TRBV20-1 and TRBJ2-7; D unresolved. The CDR3 runs 12 residues. Trimming took 0 bases from V and 3 from J, leaving 6 bases between them. Germline loops: CDR1 DFQATT, CDR2 SNEGSKA (reference sequence). CDR3 DNA sequence: TGCAGTGCTAGAGAGGATCGCTACGAGCAGTACTTC. It yields the protein CSAREDRYEQYF.

V usage is TRBV20-1 and J usage is TRBJ2-1; possibly TRBD1 or TRBD2 for D (5 bases each). CDR1 and CDR2 (germline): DFQATT, SNEGSKA (reference sequence). The CDR3 contains 14 residues. Trimming pared 5 bases from V and 7 bases from J, leaving 18 bases between. Here the CDR3 reads CSAPQAGTINEQFF. In DNA form, the CDR3 reads TGCAGTGCTCCTCAGGCAGGGACCATTAATGAGCAGTTCTTC.

The V and J genes are TRBV19 and TRBJ2-1; TRBD2 matches at 10 bases. The CDR3 spans 16 residues. V shed 0 bases and J 4 bases; nucleotides not matched to a gene: 3. Germline CDR1 is LNHDA and CDR2 is SQIVND (reference sequence). The CDR3 loop reads CASSIDQREGYNEQFF. The CDR3 DNA reads TGTGCCAGTAGTATAGATCAGCGGGAGGGATACAATGAGCAGTTCTTC. The full variable domain, in which reference TRBV19 and TRBJ2-1 provide the parts outside the CDR3, is DGGITQSPKYLFRKEGQNVTLSCEQNLNHDAMYWYRQDPGQGLRLIYYSQIVNDFQKGDIAEGYSVSREKKESFPLTVTSAQKNPTAFYLCASSIDQREGYNEQFFGPGTRLTVL.

This clonotype was observed a few times. The chain couples TRBV12-3 or TRBV12-4 to TRBJ2-7; 7 bases are a match to TRBD1. The V segment lost 5 bases and the J segment 6 bases; nucleotides outside the gene matches: 7. The CDR3 extends over 13 amino acids. The DNA of the CDR3 is TGTGCCAGCAGTCTTCTACGGGACAGCGAGCAGTACTTC. This sequence encodes CASSLLRDSEQYF.

This clonotype was detected only a few times. The V and J genes are TRBV27 and TRBJ2-7, with 9 positions matching TRBD2. Germline CDR1 reads MNHEY; CDR2 reads SMNVEV (reference sequence). The CDR3 consists of 14 residues. Losses at the gene ends were 2 bases for V and 6 bases for J; bases not matched to a gene: 5. The CDR3 spells CASSLGSSGTEQYF. CDR3 DNA: TGTGCCAGCAGTTTAGGTTCTAGCGGGACCGAGCAGTACTTC.

This clonotype has just a few counts. The chain is built from TRBV6-2 or TRBV6-3 and TRBJ2-2; D remains ambiguous. V was shortened by 3 bases and J by 6 bases, with 11 bases between the two germline ends. Germline V gene lookup returns CDR1 MNHEY and CDR2 SVGEGT. This CDR3 is built from 14 residues. Here the CDR3 DNA reads TGTGCCAGCAGTTATACGAATCTCGCCGGGGAGCTGTTTTTT. Its protein is CASSYTNLAGELFF.

CDR3 loop: CASSGDRDTQYF. CDR3 sequence (DNA): TGTGCCAGCAGTGGGGATAGAGATACGCAGTATTTT. The gene calls are TRBV2 and TRBJ2-3; D is uncertain. The V gene lost 4 bases and the J gene lost 5 bases, with 7 bases spanning the gap. From germline, CDR1 is SNHLY and CDR2 FYNNEI. The CDR3 extends over 12 amino acids.

This clonotype was detected a few times. The chain carries TRBV20-1 and TRBJ2-5; 10 nucleotides line up with TRBD1. This CDR3 is 14 amino acids long. Germline V gene sequence: CDR1 DFQATT, CDR2 SNEGSKA (reference sequence). The junction had 7 bases not matched to a gene; V was cut back by 4 bases and J by 5 bases. The CDR3 is CSANAGTGVETQYF. The CDR3 DNA is TGCAGTGCTAACGCCGGGACAGGGGTGGAGACCCAGTACTTC.

The chain joins TRBV20-1 to TRBJ2-1, with 12 positions matching TRBD1. CDR1 and CDR2 from the germline V gene are DFQATT and SNEGSKA (reference sequence). This CDR3 spans 15 amino acids. V lost 0 bases and J lost 7; bases outside the gene matches: 4. This CDR3 reads CSARDRDRGRNEQFF. The CDR3 DNA follows: TGCAGTGCTAGAGACCGGGACAGGGGGCGGAATGAGCAGTTCTTC.

Only a few counts were recorded for this clonotype. The chain carries TRBV20-1 and TRBJ2-5; TRBD1 matches at 7 bases. The length of the CDR3 is 13 residues. Germline assignment: CDR1 DFQATT and CDR2 SNEGSKA (reference sequence). In DNA form, the CDR3 reads TGCAGCGCACACAGGGGAAAGGGAGAGACCCAGTACTTC. It yields the protein CSAHRGKGETQYF.

This clonotype was seen a few times. This rearrangement joins TRBV24-1 to TRBJ2-1, with D unclear. The CDR3 totals 15 residues. Trimming took 5 bases from V and 5 from J, leaving 15 bases between them. The germline gives CDR1 KGHDR, CDR2 SFDVKD. CDR3 loop: CATSGPPGWDNEQFF. The CDR3 nucleotides are TGTGCCACCAGTGGACCCCCTGGTTGGGACAATGAGCAGTTCTTC.

The chain joins TRBV29-1 to TRBJ2-1; a possible D gene is TRBD2 (5 bases). CDR1 SQVTM and CDR2 ANQGSEA come from the germline V gene. This CDR3 is built from 13 residues. Trimming stripped 2 bases from V and 2 bases from J, with 7 bases between. The DNA for the CDR3 is TGCAGCGTTGAACCCGGGACCTACAATGAGCAGTTCTTC. It specifies CSVEPGTYNEQFF.

This clonotype was counted between two and nine times. The CDR3 DNA is TGTGCCAGCAGTATCGGGACTCTCTACGAGCAGTACTTC. Translating it yields CASSIGTLYEQYF. The rearrangement joins TRBV12-3 or TRBV12-4 to TRBJ2-7; a possible D gene is TRBD2 (6 bases). The germline V and J ends were trimmed by 5 bases and 3 bases, with 11 bases remaining between them. CDR3 length equals 13 residues.

This clonotype was counted a few times. This rearrangement joins TRBV10-3 to TRBJ1-4; D uncertain. CDR3 length equals 13 residues. The V gene's germline CDR1 is ENHRY and CDR2 SYGVKD. V was trimmed by 3 bases and J by 8 bases, leaving 10 bases between them. The DNA for the CDR3 is TGTGCCATCAGTGAAGCGGTGGGCGAAAAACTGTTTTTT. Encoded protein: CAISEAVGEKLFF.

This clonotype has more than one count but fewer than ten. The V gene is TRBV5-1, the J gene TRBJ1-1; unclear D gene. The CDR3 covers 17 residues. Between the trimmed V and J ends, which lost 1 base and 8 bases, there was a span of 24 bases. Looked up from germline, CDR1 is SGHRS and CDR2 is YFSETQ. The DNA of the CDR3 is TGCGCCAGCAGCTTGTATGACCGGGCAGGCCGAATACCCGAAGCTTTCTTT. Translation: CASSLYDRAGRIPEAFF. The full variable domain, its missing parts supplied by reference TRBV5-1 and TRBJ1-1, is KAGVTQTPRYLIKTRGQQVTLSCSPISGHRSVSWYQQTPGQGLQFLFEYFSETQRNKGNFPGRFSGRQFSNSRSEMNVSTLELGDSALYLCASSLYDRAGRIPEAFFGQGTRLTVV.

This clonotype was seen only a few times. The chain recombines TRBV9 with TRBJ2-1; 7 positions agree with TRBD2. Germline lookup yields CDR1 SGDLS and CDR2 YYNGEE. The V gene end was trimmed by 1 base and the J gene end by 5 bases; junction bases not matched to a gene: 3. The length of the CDR3 is 14 residues. CDR3 amino acids: CASSVSGANNEQFF. The CDR3 DNA follows: TGTGCCAGCAGCGTAAGCGGGGCCAACAATGAGCAGTTCTTC.

This clonotype showed up just a few times. The chain carries TRBV20-1 and TRBJ2-3, with 9 bases fitting TRBD1. From germline, CDR1 is DFQATT and CDR2 SNEGSKA (reference sequence). V gave up 3 bases and J gave up 4 bases; unmatched junction bases: 5. The CDR3 length is 14 residues. The CDR3 protein is CSASSGTGPDTQYF. CDR3 nucleotide sequence: TGCAGTGCTAGTTCCGGGACAGGGCCAGATACGCAGTATTTT.

V and J are TRBV20-1 and TRBJ2-3; the D gene is possibly TRBD2 (6 bases). Trimming removed 3 bases from V and 3 bases from J, with 13 bases in between. Germline V gene lookup returns CDR1 DFQATT and CDR2 SNEGSKA (reference sequence). The CDR3 length is 14 residues. The CDR3 here is CSASFLGGTDTQYF. Here the CDR3 DNA reads TGCAGTGCTAGTTTTCTTGGGGGGACAGATACGCAGTATTTT.